One T cell receptor (beta chain) is described in this entry. As yet, its antigen is unknown. This entry is derived from a study of T cell responses to AZD1222 COVID-19 vaccine. Study in general: Pooling covered second doses at about 4 or about 12 weeks. The study's findings and limits: Sampled repertoires all dated from after the peak T cell response. In a largely white British group with more females than males, clonal diversity was possibly underestimated.

The protocol was immunoSEQ multiplex PCR, while the TCRdb copy is restricted to in-frame clones and leaves out a portion. The profile shows around 58,000 clones, roughly 88% of them singletons. V lost 2 bases to trimming and J lost 2 bases, with 11 bases between them. There are 15 residues in the CDR3. CDR1 SGHTA and CDR2 FQGNSA come from the germline V gene. The clonotype originates from an adult in good health. The chain recombines TRBV7-2 with TRBJ2-3; D possibly corresponds to TRBD2 (6 bases). The source material was peripheral blood, sampled on day 0 of AZD1222 vaccination. The chain's CDR3 is CASSLKAGTTDTQYF. The DNA of the CDR3 is TGTGCCAGCAGCTTAAAAGCGGGTACCACAGATACGCAGTATTTT.